The entry below gives a single T cell receptor (beta chain) sequence along with its context. This entry belongs to a study of blood T cell repertoires in COVID-19. Whole-study context: COVID-19 samples from acute and convalescent phases originated in the United States, Italy and Spain. Nucleic acid was either cDNA or gDNA, and it came from T cells, B-cell-depleted T cells, or PBMCs.

In the original processing: Amplification of reference gene primers was used by the study to estimate nucleated cell counts. Assay: immunoSEQ multiplex PCR; the TCRdb copy retains only in-frame clones and omits some. Clone size and V and J calls were adopted from that table, with D and trimming inferred from the DNA. The table has some 380,000 clones, 90% seen once. The source is a man aged 18-30 years with active or convalescent COVID-19. Sequenced sample: peripheral blood.

CDR3 sequence: CASSQGQGIREKLFF. The DNA of the CDR3 is TGCGCCAGCAGCCAGGGACAGGGGATCCGGGAAAAACTGTTTTTT. The chain has TRBV4-3 and TRBJ1-4; 10 positions agree with TRBD1. Trimming took 3 bases from V and 8 from J; bases not matched to a gene: 6. This CDR3 is built from 15 residues. Germline V gives CDR1 LGHNA, CDR2 YSLEER.